The clone carrying this TCR beta chain showed up just once. Its antigen is not known. The method was immunoSEQ multiplex PCR; TCRdb's version includes in-frame clones alone and lacks a portion of them. The sample consists of some 130,000 clones, roughly 90% of them appearing once. The record originates from a study of T cell responses to AZD1222 COVID-19 vaccine. The wider study: Pooling covered second doses at about 4 or about 12 weeks.

Germline V gene sequence: CDR1 SNHLY, CDR2 FYNNEI. V lost 8 bases, J lost 2 bases, and 11 bases lay in between. The CDR3 runs to 13 residues. General observations from the study: Spike-specific TCR repertoires showed rising breadth and depth after two AZD1222 doses. Clonal diversity was possibly underestimated, and the donors were mostly white British, with more females. Only 6 or 7 individuals given AZD1222 were seropositive at baseline.

Sequencing used peripheral blood, obtained on day 0 of AZD1222 vaccination. J is TRBJ2-3 and V is TRBV2, with a possible D match to TRBD1 (6 bases). This receptor was taken from an adult in good health. CDR3 protein: CASVAGDTDTQYF. The CDR3 bases are TGTGCCAGCGTGGCAGGGGACACAGATACGCAGTATTTT.